Described below is a single T cell receptor beta chain sequence and its context. Antigen unknown. J lost 9 bases, V lost 4 bases, and 14 bases had no gene match. Germline V lookup: CDR1 LNHNV, CDR2 YYDKDF (reference sequence). This CDR3 spans 16 amino acids. Blood was sampled at baseline, cycle 4 day 1, and cycle 7 day 1. This record comes from a study of OX40 agonist ivuxolimab in advanced cancers. Study as a whole: Patients were dosed with the agonistic anti-OX40 (CD134) antibody ivuxolimab. Dose-escalation patients suffered from hepatocellular carcinoma, melanoma, renal cell or head and neck cancer.

The assay was immunoSEQ multiplex PCR, and TCRdb's table has in-frame clones only and misses some. The sample has about 93,000 clones, about 91% seen once. Broader study findings: The authors did not determine the antigen specificity of the expanded peripheral T cells.

Sequencing was performed on CD4+ or CD8+ T cells sorted from blood, taken in a trial of the OX40 agonist ivuxolimab. The chain links TRBV15 to TRBJ2-1, with 8 bases that match TRBD1. The TCR sequence derives from an adult with an advanced solid tumor such as melanoma, head and neck, liver or kidney cancer. DNA for the CDR3: TGTGCCACCAGCACTAGTAGGGACAGGAGCTGGCCTGAGCAGTTCTTC. This gives the protein CATSTSRDRSWPEQFF.